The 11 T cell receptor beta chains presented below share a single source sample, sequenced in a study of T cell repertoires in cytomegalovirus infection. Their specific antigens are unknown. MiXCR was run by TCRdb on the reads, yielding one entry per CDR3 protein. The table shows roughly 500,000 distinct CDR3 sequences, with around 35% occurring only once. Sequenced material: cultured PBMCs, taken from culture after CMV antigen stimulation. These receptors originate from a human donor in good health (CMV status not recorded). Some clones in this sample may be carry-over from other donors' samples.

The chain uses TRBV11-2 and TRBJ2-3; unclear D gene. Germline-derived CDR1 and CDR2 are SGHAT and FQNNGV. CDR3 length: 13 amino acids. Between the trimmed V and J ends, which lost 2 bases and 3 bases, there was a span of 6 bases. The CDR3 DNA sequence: TGTGCCAGCAGCTTATCAGATACAGATACGCAGTATTTT. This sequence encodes CASSLSDTDTQYF.

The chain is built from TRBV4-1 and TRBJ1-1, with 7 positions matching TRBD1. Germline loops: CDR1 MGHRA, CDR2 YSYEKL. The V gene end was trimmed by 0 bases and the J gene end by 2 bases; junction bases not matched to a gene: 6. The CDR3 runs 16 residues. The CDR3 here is CASSQDQDRKNTEAFF. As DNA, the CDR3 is TGCGCCAGCAGCCAAGACCAGGACAGGAAAAACACTGAAGCTTTCTTT.

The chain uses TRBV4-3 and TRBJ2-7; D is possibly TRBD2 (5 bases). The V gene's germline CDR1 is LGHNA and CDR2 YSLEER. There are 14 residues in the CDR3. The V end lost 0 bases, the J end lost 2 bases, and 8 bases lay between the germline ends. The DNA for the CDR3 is TGCGCCAGCAGCCAAGATTGGGGAGCCTACGAGCAGTACTTC. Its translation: CASSQDWGAYEQYF.

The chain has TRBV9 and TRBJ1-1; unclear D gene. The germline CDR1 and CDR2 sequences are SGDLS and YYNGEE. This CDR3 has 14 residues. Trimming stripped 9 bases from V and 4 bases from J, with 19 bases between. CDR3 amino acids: CATRREGRVTEAFF. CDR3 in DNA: TGTGCCACCAGGAGGGAGGGAAGGGTCACTGAAGCTTTCTTT. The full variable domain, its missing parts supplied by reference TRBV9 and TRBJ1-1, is DSGVTQTPKHLITATGQRVTLRCSPRSGDLSVYWYQQSLDQGLQFLIQYYNGEERAKGNILERFSAQQFPDLHSELNLSSLELGDSALYFCATRREGRVTEAFFGQGTRLTVV.

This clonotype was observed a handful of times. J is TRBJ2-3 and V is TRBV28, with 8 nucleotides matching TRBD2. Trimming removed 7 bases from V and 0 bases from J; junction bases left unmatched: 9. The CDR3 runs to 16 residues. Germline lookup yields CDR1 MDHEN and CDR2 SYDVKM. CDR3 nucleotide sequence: TGTGCCAGCATCCGGGGGGGGACTCCTAGCACAGATACGCAGTATTTT. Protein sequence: CASIRGGTPSTDTQYF.

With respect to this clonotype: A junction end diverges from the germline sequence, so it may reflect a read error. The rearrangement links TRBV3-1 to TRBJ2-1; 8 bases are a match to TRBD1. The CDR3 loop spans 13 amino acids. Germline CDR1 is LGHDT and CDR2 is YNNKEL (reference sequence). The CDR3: CASSQVSRTGQVF. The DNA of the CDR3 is TGTGCCAGCAGCCAAGTTTCGCGGACAGGGCAGGTCTTC.

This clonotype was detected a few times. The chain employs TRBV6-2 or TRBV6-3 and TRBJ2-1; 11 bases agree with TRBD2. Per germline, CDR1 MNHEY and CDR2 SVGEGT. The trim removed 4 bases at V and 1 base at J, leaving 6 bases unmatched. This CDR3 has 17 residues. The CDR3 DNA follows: TGTGCCAGCAGTTTCCTTAGCGGGAGGGTATCCTACAATGAGCAGTTCTTC. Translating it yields CASSFLSGRVSYNEQFF.

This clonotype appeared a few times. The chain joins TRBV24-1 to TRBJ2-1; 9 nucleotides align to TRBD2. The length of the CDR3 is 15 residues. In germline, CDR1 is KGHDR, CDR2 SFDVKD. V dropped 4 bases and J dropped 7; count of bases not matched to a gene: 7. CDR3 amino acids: CATSDRGLARNEQFF. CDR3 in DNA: TGTGCCACCAGTGACCGGGGACTAGCTCGGAATGAGCAGTTCTTC.

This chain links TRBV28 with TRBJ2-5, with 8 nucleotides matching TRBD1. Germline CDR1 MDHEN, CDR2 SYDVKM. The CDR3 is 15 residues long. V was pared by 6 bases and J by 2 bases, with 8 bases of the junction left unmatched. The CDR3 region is CASSEITGGQETQYF. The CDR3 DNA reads TGTGCCAGCAGCGAAATAACAGGGGGTCAAGAGACCCAGTACTTC.

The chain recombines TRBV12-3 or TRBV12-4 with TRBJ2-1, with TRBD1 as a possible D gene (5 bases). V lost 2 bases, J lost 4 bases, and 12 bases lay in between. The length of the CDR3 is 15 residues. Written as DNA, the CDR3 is TGTGCCAGCAGTTTACAGGGTATTCTATACAATGAGCAGTTCTTC. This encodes CASSLQGILYNEQFF.

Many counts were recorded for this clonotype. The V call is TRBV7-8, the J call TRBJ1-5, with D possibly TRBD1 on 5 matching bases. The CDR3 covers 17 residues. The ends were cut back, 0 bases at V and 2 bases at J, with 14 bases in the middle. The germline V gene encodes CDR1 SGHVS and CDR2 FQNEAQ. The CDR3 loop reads CASSLARGFQGNQPQHF. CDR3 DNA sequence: TGTGCCAGCAGCTTAGCGCGGGGCTTTCAAGGCAATCAGCCCCAGCATTTT.